The 10 T cell receptor beta chains given below trace back to one sample, sequenced in a study of OX40 agonist ivuxolimab in advanced cancers. The protocol was immunoSEQ multiplex PCR, while the TCRdb copy is restricted to in-frame clones and leaves out a portion. The data hold about 55,000 clones, with 60% to 80% observed a single time. Sample: CD4+ or CD8+ T cells sorted from blood, taken in a trial of the OX40 agonist ivuxolimab. The receptors here all came from an adult with an advanced solid tumor such as melanoma, head and neck, liver or kidney cancer.

V is TRBV19 and J is TRBJ2-7; D is possibly TRBD2 (5 bases). In germline, CDR1 is LNHDA, CDR2 SQIVND (reference sequence). V lost 9 bases and J lost 3, with 15 bases in between. The CDR3 sequence is 13 residues long. The CDR3 reads CASSGLGNYEQYF. CDR3 sequence (DNA): TGTGCCAGCTCCGGACTCGGAAACTACGAGCAGTACTTC.

The chain is built from TRBV7-9 and TRBJ2-5; no clear D gene. Trimming took 1 base from V and 7 from J, leaving 4 bases between them. From germline, CDR1 is SEHNR and CDR2 FQNEAQ (reference sequence). The CDR3 runs to 11 residues. The CDR3 bases are TGTGCCAGCAGCTTAGAGGGGACCCAGTACTTC. Translation gives CASSLEGTQYF.

This clone is a singleton in its sample. V is TRBV29-1 and J is TRBJ2-1; D unclear. Germline V CDR1 and CDR2: SQVTM, ANQGSEA. The CDR3 is 10 amino acids. V was shortened by 3 bases and J by 8 bases, with 5 bases between the two germline ends. This CDR3 reads CSVEGHEQFF. The CDR3 region has the DNA TGCAGCGTTGAGGGTCATGAGCAGTTCTTC.

The chain uses TRBV28 and TRBJ2-3; a possible D gene is TRBD1 (5 bases). V was clipped by 6 bases and J by 0 bases, with 16 bases between them. The CDR3 runs to 16 residues. Germline V gives CDR1 MDHEN, CDR2 SYDVKM. The CDR3 DNA is TGTGCCAGCAGCCTGGGGCCTACCCGGAGCACAGATACGCAGTATTTT. It translates to CASSLGPTRSTDTQYF. Variable domain in full (rest from reference TRBV28 and TRBJ2-3): DVKVTQSSRYLVKRTGEKVFLECVQDMDHENMFWYRQDPGLGLRLIYFSYDVKMKEKGDIPEGYSVSREKKERFSLILESASTNQTSMYLCASSLGPTRSTDTQYFGPGTRLTVL.

The rearrangement links TRBV11-2 to TRBJ1-2; D is possibly TRBD1 (5 bases). The CDR3 loop spans 15 amino acids. Germline values: CDR1 SGHAT, CDR2 FQNNGV. The V end was cut by 1 base, the J end by 6 bases, with 15 bases between. CDR3 amino acids: CASSLVTGVGNGYTF. The DNA for the CDR3 is TGTGCCAGCAGCTTAGTAACGGGGGTGGGCAATGGCTACACCTTC. Looking up the rest from reference TRBV11-2 and TRBJ1-2 gives the full variable domain: EAGVAQSPRYKIIEKRQSVAFWCNPISGHATLYWYQQILGQGPKLLIQFQNNGVVDDSQLPKDRFSAERLKGVDSTLKIQPAKLEDSAVYLCASSLVTGVGNGYTFGSGTRLTVV.

This chain links TRBV10-1 with TRBJ2-1; 10 bases are shared with TRBD1. The CDR3 length is 15 residues. In germline, CDR1 is WNHNN, CDR2 SYGVQD (reference sequence). V lost 7 bases and J lost 5; bases outside the gene matches: 8. The CDR3 sequence is CASTPGTGDHNEQFF. Here the CDR3 DNA reads TGCGCCAGCACCCCCGGGACAGGGGACCACAATGAGCAGTTCTTC.

This clone was picked up a small number of times. The chain joins TRBV5-4 to TRBJ2-5, with 10 positions matching TRBD1. The CDR3 contains 15 residues. Germline CDR1 and CDR2: SGHNT and YYREEE (reference sequence). The junction had 7 bases not matched to a gene; V was cut back by 4 bases and J by 4 bases. CDR3 loop: CASSTRTGGAETQYF. For the CDR3, the DNA is TGTGCCAGCAGCACTCGGACAGGGGGGGCAGAGACCCAGTACTTC.

The chain joins TRBV7-2 to TRBJ1-5, with D perhaps TRBD1 (5 bases). Germline CDR1 and CDR2: SGHTA and FQGNSA. The V end was cut by 0 bases, the J end by 3 bases, with 15 bases between. This CDR3 has 17 amino acids. In DNA, the CDR3 is TGTGCCAGCAGCTTAGCACCCTTTACAGGTACCAATCAGCCCCAGCATTTT. This translates into CASSLAPFTGTNQPQHF.

This clone occurred a few times. This sequence joins TRBV2 and TRBJ2-3; TRBD2 matches 9 bases. Germline V gene lookup returns CDR1 SNHLY and CDR2 FYNNEI. Trimming took 7 bases from V and 6 from J; bases not matched to a gene: 2. This CDR3 has 12 residues. Written as DNA, the CDR3 is TGTGCCAGCAAGGGGACTAGCGATACGCAGTATTTT. Translating it yields CASKGTSDTQYF.

V is TRBV28 and J is TRBJ1-3; D not resolved. This CDR3 is built from 12 residues. V was shortened by 4 bases and J by 7 bases, with 8 bases between the two germline ends. In germline, CDR1 is MDHEN, CDR2 SYDVKM. CDR3 DNA: TGTGCCAGCAGTTCGTTCGGGAACACCATATATTTT. It yields the protein CASSSFGNTIYF. The whole variable domain, remainder taken from reference TRBV28 and TRBJ1-3, is DVKVTQSSRYLVKRTGEKVFLECVQDMDHENMFWYRQDPGLGLRLIYFSYDVKMKEKGDIPEGYSVSREKKERFSLILESASTNQTSMYLCASSSFGNTIYFGEGSWLTVV.